These 27 T cell receptor beta chains came from one sample sequenced in a study of cytomegalovirus exposure and HLA in healthy donors (TCRdb year 2017). Libraries were built with the immunoSEQ multiplex PCR assay. A mixture of 60 forward primers for TCR Vbeta segments and 13 reverse primers for TCR Jbeta segments was used in the multiplex PCR. The immuneACCESS repertoire file appears here via TCRdb, limited to in-frame rearrangements. These files lack a portion of the clones; in checked studies, under half of the deficit traces to unresolved V genes, and the cause of the others is not known. Recorded for this sample are roughly 150,000 clones; 82% of them occurred a single time. The ten largest clonotypes hold about 6.1% of the sample. The sequencing sample was made of PBMCs. The receptor set was obtained from a woman between 45 and 65 years old in good health and CMV-seropositive.

This clone was seen once. The chain is built from TRBV6-5 and TRBJ1-1, with TRBD1 as a possible D gene (5 bases). V dropped 7 bases and J dropped 5 bases, with 20 bases sitting between them. The CDR3 sequence is 15 residues long. CDR1 is MNHEY and CDR2 is SVGAGI in the germline V gene. CDR3 loop: CASTRDSQGRTEAFF. As DNA, the CDR3 is TGTGCCAGCACACGAGACAGTCAAGGAAGGACTGAAGCTTTCTTT.

J is TRBJ2-6 and V is TRBV11-2, with D possibly TRBD2 on 5 matching bases. This CDR3 is built from 15 residues. V gave up 2 bases and J gave up 0 bases, with 5 bases separating them. Germline lookup yields CDR1 SGHAT and CDR2 FQNNGV. CDR3 sequence reads: CASSLRDSGANVLTF. CDR3 bases: TGTGCCAGCAGCTTACGGGACTCTGGGGCCAACGTCCTGACTTTC. Supplemented by reference TRBV11-2 and TRBJ2-6, the full variable domain reads EAGVAQSPRYKIIEKRQSVAFWCNPISGHATLYWYQQILGQGPKLLIQFQNNGVVDDSQLPKDRFSAERLKGVDSTLKIQPAKLEDSAVYLCASSLRDSGANVLTFGAGSRLTVL.

The rearrangement uses TRBV2 and TRBJ1-2; possibly TRBD1 for D (6 bases). Per the germline V gene, CDR1 is SNHLY and CDR2 is FYNNEI. The V end was cut by 6 bases, the J end by 0 bases, with 14 bases between. This CDR3 contains 15 residues. CDR3 residues: CASRVWTVANYGYTF. CDR3 nucleotide sequence: TGTGCCAGCAGAGTTTGGACAGTAGCTAACTATGGCTACACCTTC.

The rearrangement links TRBV4-3 to TRBJ2-1; D not resolved. Germline CDR1 and CDR2: LGHNA and YSLEER. The CDR3 runs to 14 residues. V was trimmed by 0 bases and J by 1 base, leaving 4 bases between them. The CDR3 DNA is TGCGCCAGCAGCCAAGAGCGGTCCTACAATGAGCAGTTCTTC. This codes for CASSQERSYNEQFF.

This chain links TRBV30 with TRBJ1-2, with D perhaps matching TRBD1 (6 bases). The CDR3 extends over 13 amino acids. Deletions cut 3 bases from V and 5 bases from J, with 13 bases between. Germline-derived CDR1 and CDR2 are GTSNPN and SVGIG (reference sequence). The CDR3 sequence is CAWRSGAHYGYTF. CDR3 sequence (DNA): TGTGCCTGGAGGTCAGGGGCCCATTATGGCTACACCTTC.

This clone was counted once. The V gene is TRBV28, the J gene TRBJ1-1, with D perhaps TRBD1 (6 bases). The CDR3 has 14 residues. Trimming shortened V by 8 bases and J by 1 base, and 14 bases separated the two germline ends. Germline CDR1 is MDHEN and CDR2 is SYDVKM. The CDR3 DNA follows: TGTGCCAGCTGCCCCGGACAGCCGAACACTGAAGCTTTCTTT. Its translation: CASCPGQPNTEAFF.

V is TRBV19 and J is TRBJ1-1; D remains unclear. Trimming shortened V by 2 bases and J by 1 base, and 11 bases separated the two germline ends. This CDR3 comprises 15 residues. CDR1 is LNHDA, CDR2 SQIVND, per germline (reference sequence). The CDR3 loop is CASSITIGRNTEAFF. The CDR3 nucleotides are TGTGCCAGTAGTATAACTATTGGTCGGAACACTGAAGCTTTCTTT.

CDR3: CASSVQRGGRGDEQFF. The CDR3 DNA is TGTGCCAGCAGCGTCCAGCGGGGGGGCCGAGGCGATGAGCAGTTCTTC. The chain has TRBV9 and TRBJ2-1, with TRBD2 identical over 10 bases. With 2 bases clipped from V and 8 bases from J, the junction kept 10 bases outside the gene matches. Germline V lookup: CDR1 SGDLS, CDR2 YYNGEE. The CDR3 has 16 residues.

V gene TRBV30 combines with J gene TRBJ1-2; D is possibly TRBD1 (6 bases). The V and J ends lost 7 bases and 0 bases respectively, with 12 bases between them. The CDR3 contains 13 residues. The germline CDR1 and CDR2 sequences are GTSNPN and SVGIG (reference sequence). The CDR3 bases are TGTGCCTTAAACAGGGTTCCTAACTATGGCTACACCTTC. Encoded protein: CALNRVPNYGYTF.

This clone was observed a handful of times. J is TRBJ2-1 and V is TRBV6-1; 10 bases line up with TRBD2. Unmatched junction bases numbered 7, after V lost 4 bases and J lost 7 bases. The CDR3 consists of 15 residues. The V gene's germline CDR1 is MNHNS and CDR2 SASEGT. The chain's CDR3 is CASSGKRGGKNEQFF. As DNA, the CDR3 is TGTGCCAGCAGTGGAAAGCGGGGGGGTAAGAATGAGCAGTTCTTC.

The V gene is TRBV6-1, the J gene TRBJ2-1; TRBD1 matches 9 bases. There are 13 residues in the CDR3. Germline assignment: CDR1 MNHNS and CDR2 SASEGT. V shed 6 bases, J shed 9 bases, and the junction held 6 bases outside the gene matches. The CDR3 DNA reads as TGTGCCAGCAGCCCGGACAGGGGAGCTGAGCAGTTCTTC. It encodes CASSPDRGAEQFF.

The chain employs TRBV19 and TRBJ1-4, with unresolved D. The V and J ends lost 5 bases and 0 bases respectively, with 16 bases between them. This CDR3 region has 17 residues. Germline loops: CDR1 LNHDA, CDR2 SQIVND (reference sequence). Here the CDR3 reads CASSPTRGMATNEKLFF. CDR3 DNA sequence: TGTGCCAGTAGTCCTACGCGCGGGATGGCAACTAATGAAAAACTGTTTTTT.

The CDR3 DNA follows: TGTGCCATCGGTGGATCGGACACCATATATTTT. This sequence encodes CAIGGSDTIYF. This chain connects TRBV10-3 to TRBJ1-3; D is unresolved. Looked up from germline, CDR1 is ENHRY and CDR2 is SYGVKD. CDR3 length: 11 amino acids. The V end was cut by 8 bases, the J end by 8 bases, with 10 bases between.

The genes are TRBV6-5 and TRBJ2-7, with 9 positions matching TRBD1. Germline CDR1 is MNHEY and CDR2 is SVGAGI. The J segment lost 5 bases and the V segment lost 7 bases, leaving 6 bases of the junction unmatched. The CDR3 length is 13 residues. CDR3 protein: CASKLRQGDEQYF. CDR3 coding DNA: TGTGCCAGCAAACTAAGACAGGGGGACGAGCAGTACTTC.

The chain recombines TRBV2 with TRBJ2-7; 7 nucleotides agree with TRBD1. The CDR3 totals 14 residues. V trimming: 4 bases; J trimming: 0 bases; junction bases outside the gene matches: 3. Germline-derived CDR1 and CDR2 are SNHLY and FYNNEI. This CDR3 is CASSVQGSSYEQYF. The CDR3, as DNA: TGTGCCAGCAGTGTACAGGGGAGCTCCTACGAGCAGTACTTC.

The gene calls are TRBV19 and TRBJ1-1, with D uncertain. CDR1 is LNHDA and CDR2 is SQIVND in the germline V gene (reference sequence). The V and J ends lost 5 bases and 3 bases respectively, with 7 bases between them. The CDR3 totals 12 residues. CDR3 coding DNA: TGTGCCAGTAGTCCCTCCTACACTGAAGCTTTCTTT. Translated, it gives CASSPSYTEAFF.

V is TRBV4-1 and J is TRBJ1-5; D remains ambiguous. The CDR3 has 14 amino acids. V lost 2 bases to trimming and J lost 6 bases, with 11 bases between them. Per germline, CDR1 MGHRA and CDR2 YSYEKL. CDR3 protein: CASSQYSEGQPQHF. CDR3 coding DNA: TGCGCCAGCAGCCAATATTCTGAGGGTCAGCCCCAGCATTTT.

The V and J genes are TRBV25-1 and TRBJ1-2; unclear D gene. Trimming left V 2 bases short and J 7 bases short, with 14 bases between. Per the germline V gene, CDR1 is MGHDK and CDR2 is SYGVNS. CDR3 size: 14 residues. CDR3 protein: CASSEQEGRGGYTF. The CDR3 DNA sequence: TGTGCCAGCAGTGAACAGGAGGGCCGGGGTGGCTACACCTTC.

This chain connects TRBV5-6 to TRBJ2-7; 8 bases align to TRBD1. This CDR3 has 14 residues. The ends lost 2 bases at V and 1 base at J; junction bases unmatched: 2. Germline lookup yields CDR1 SGHDT and CDR2 YYEEEE. The CDR3 protein is CASSFQGASYEQYF. CDR3 bases: TGTGCCAGCAGCTTTCAGGGGGCTTCCTACGAGCAGTACTTC. Using reference TRBV5-6 and TRBJ2-7 for the parts outside the CDR3, the full variable domain is DAGVTQSPTHLIKTRGQQVTLRCSPKSGHDTVSWYQQALGQGPQFIFQYYEEEERQRGNFPDRFSGHQFPNYSSELNVNALLLGDSALYLCASSFQGASYEQYFGPGTRLTVT.

To note about this clone: This sample includes further DNA sequences coding for the same CDR3. The chain combines TRBV10-3 with TRBJ1-1, with D maybe TRBD1 (6 bases). The germline gives CDR1 ENHRY, CDR2 SYGVKD. The CDR3 length is 13 residues. V was trimmed by 3 bases and J by 1 base, leaving 6 bases between them. The DNA of the CDR3 is TGTGCCATCAGTGACAGGGGGAACACTGAAGCTTTCTTT. Protein: CAISDRGNTEAFF.

This chain joins TRBV4-1 and TRBJ2-7; TRBD2 matches at 10 bases. The CDR3 extends over 18 amino acids. Germline lookup yields CDR1 MGHRA and CDR2 YSYEKL. V gave up 1 base and J gave up 3 bases; unmatched junction bases: 12. CDR3 sequence: CASSQVPRASGGDYEQYF. Here the CDR3 DNA reads TGCGCCAGCAGCCAAGTACCCCGGGCGAGCGGGGGGGACTACGAGCAGTACTTC.

The chain has TRBV2 and TRBJ2-7, with 7 bases fitting TRBD1. Germline CDR1 and CDR2: SNHLY and FYNNEI. V lost 6 bases to trimming and J lost 5 bases; unmatched junction nucleotides: 7. The CDR3 consists of 13 residues. Written as DNA, the CDR3 is TGTGCCAGCAGAGACAGGGTTAGGAACGAGCAGTACTTC. Translation gives CASRDRVRNEQYF.

This clone was seen a few times. The CDR3 is CASSQRVGGTGNNEKLFF. DNA for the CDR3: TGCGCCAGCAGCCAAAGGGTGGGGGGGACAGGTAATAATGAAAAACTGTTTTTT. The chain has TRBV4-1 and TRBJ1-4, with 8 bases aligning to TRBD1. The V gene's germline CDR1 is MGHRA and CDR2 YSYEKL. J was trimmed by 4 bases and V by 2 bases; bases with no gene match: 12. The CDR3 sequence is 18 residues long.

This clone was seen only once. The chain is built from TRBV2 and TRBJ2-6, with 9 nucleotides matching TRBD1. V was pared by 3 bases and J by 2 bases, with 2 bases of the junction left unmatched. This CDR3 contains 16 residues. Germline V gene data show CDR1 as SNHLY and CDR2 as FYNNEI. This CDR3 is CASSETGGAGANVLTF. DNA of the CDR3: TGTGCCAGCAGTGAGACAGGGGGTGCTGGGGCCAACGTCCTGACTTTC.

A few counts support this clone. The chain employs TRBV10-1 and TRBJ1-1, with a tentative D call TRBD1 (5 bases). The CDR3 totals 13 residues. Looked up from germline, CDR1 is WNHNN and CDR2 is SYGVQD (reference sequence). V lost 9 bases, J lost 6 bases, and 17 bases lay in between. The CDR3 DNA follows: TGCGCCAGGGGCCTCGGGGGGTACCCTGAAGCTTTCTTT. This sequence encodes CARGLGGYPEAFF.

The chain links TRBV4-3 to TRBJ1-4; D possibly corresponds to TRBD1 (5 bases). From germline, CDR1 is LGHNA and CDR2 YSLEER. V gave up 0 bases and J gave up 3 bases, with 11 bases separating them. This CDR3 has 16 amino acids. The CDR3 reads CASSQDRGAANEKLFF. CDR3 bases: TGCGCCAGCAGCCAAGATCGTGGGGCCGCTAATGAAAAACTGTTTTTT.

The V gene is TRBV5-1, the J gene TRBJ2-1, with TRBD2 identical over 10 bases. The germline V gene encodes CDR1 SGHRS and CDR2 YFSETQ. Losses at the gene ends were 8 bases for V and 5 bases for J; bases not matched to a gene: 7. This CDR3 region has 14 residues. The DNA of the CDR3 is TGCGCCAGTTCCACTAGCGGGGTGAACAATGAGCAGTTCTTC. Translating gives CASSTSGVNNEQFF. Supplemented by reference TRBV5-1 and TRBJ2-1, the full variable domain reads KAGVTQTPRYLIKTRGQQVTLSCSPISGHRSVSWYQQTPGQGLQFLFEYFSETQRNKGNFPGRFSGRQFSNSRSEMNVSTLELGDSALYLCASSTSGVNNEQFFGPGTRLTVL.